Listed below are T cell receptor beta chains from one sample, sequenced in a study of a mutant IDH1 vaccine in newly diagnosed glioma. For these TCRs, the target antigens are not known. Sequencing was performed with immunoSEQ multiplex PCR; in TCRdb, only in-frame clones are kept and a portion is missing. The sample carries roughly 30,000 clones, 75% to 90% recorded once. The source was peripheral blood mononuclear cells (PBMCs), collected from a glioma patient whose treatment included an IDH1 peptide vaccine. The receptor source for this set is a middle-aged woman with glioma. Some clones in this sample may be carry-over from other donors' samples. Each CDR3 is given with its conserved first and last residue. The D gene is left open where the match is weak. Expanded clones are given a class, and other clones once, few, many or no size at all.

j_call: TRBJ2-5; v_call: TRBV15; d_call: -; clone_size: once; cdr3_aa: CATSSQDRDTQETQYF
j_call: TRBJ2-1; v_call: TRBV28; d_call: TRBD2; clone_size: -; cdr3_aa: CASNGLAGHNEQFF
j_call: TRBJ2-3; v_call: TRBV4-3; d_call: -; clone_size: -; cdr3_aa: CASSQVSVQIPDTQYF
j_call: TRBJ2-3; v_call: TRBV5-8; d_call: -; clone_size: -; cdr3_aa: CASSWEGADTQYF
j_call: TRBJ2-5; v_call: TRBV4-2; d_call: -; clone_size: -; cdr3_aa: CASSQDPGQSGETQYF
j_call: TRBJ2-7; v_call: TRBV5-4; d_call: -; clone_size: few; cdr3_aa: CASSPGRGPYEQYF
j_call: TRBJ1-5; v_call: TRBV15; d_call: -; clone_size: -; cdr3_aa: CATSSSRGPNQPQHF
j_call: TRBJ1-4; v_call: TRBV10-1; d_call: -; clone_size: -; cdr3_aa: CASRDLLGVGTPTNEKLFF
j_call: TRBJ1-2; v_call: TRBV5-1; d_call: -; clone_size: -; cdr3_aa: CASSLDTTGGNYGYTF
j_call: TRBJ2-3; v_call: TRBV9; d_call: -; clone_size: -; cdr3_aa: CASSVSGTDTQYF
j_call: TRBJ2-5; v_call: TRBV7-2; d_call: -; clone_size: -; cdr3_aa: CASSFGGTQYF
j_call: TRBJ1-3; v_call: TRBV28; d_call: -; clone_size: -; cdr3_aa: CASSLMGGSGNTIYF
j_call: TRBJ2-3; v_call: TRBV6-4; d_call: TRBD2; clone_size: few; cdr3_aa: CASSDSSGGPDTQYF
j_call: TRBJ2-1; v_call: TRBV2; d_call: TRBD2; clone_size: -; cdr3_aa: CASNPGLASNEQFF
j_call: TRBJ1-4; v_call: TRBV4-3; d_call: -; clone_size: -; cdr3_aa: CASSPTGDAEKLFF
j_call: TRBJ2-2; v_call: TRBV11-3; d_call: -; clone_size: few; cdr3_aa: CASSLGGGTANTGELFF
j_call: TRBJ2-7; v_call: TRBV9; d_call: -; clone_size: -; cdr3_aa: CASSPSGRGAYEQYF
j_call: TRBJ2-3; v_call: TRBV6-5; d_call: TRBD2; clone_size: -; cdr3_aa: CASRPSGGGLDTQYF
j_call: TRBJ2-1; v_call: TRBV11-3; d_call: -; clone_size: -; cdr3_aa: CASSLEDASGEQFF
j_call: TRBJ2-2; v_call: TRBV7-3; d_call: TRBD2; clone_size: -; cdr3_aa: CASSPVPLAAGGTGELFF
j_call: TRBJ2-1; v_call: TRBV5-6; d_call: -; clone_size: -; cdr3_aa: CASSFRRLGGYNEQFF
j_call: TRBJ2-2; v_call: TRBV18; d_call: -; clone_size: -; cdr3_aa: CASSPALSNTGELFF
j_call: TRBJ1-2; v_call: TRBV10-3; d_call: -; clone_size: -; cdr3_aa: CAISGKANYGYTF
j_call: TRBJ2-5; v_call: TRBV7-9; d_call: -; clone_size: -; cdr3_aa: CASSDRDSPQETQYF
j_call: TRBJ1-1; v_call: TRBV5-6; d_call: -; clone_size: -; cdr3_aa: CASSPKTLYMNTEAFF
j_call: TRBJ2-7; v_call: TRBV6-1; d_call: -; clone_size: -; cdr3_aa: CASSDRQYDNYEQYF
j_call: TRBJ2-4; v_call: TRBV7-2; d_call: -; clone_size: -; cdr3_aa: CASSLKDIQYF
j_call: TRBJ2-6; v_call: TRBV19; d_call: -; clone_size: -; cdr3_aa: CASSIAEDGANVLTF
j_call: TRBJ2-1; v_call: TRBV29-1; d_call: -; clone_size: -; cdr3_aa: CSVSGTNAREQFF
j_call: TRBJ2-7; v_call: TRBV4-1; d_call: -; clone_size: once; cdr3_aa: CASSQVVQGREQYF
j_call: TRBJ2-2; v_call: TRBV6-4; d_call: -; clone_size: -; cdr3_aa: CASKEGPTNTGELFF
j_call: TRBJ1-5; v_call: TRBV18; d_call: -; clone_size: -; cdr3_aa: CASSPTHPSNQPQHF
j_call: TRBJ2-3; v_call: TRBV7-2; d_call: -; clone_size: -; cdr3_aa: CASTFGTGPSTDTQYF
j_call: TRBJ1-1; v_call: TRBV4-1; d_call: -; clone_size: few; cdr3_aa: CASSQVDMGFVNTEAFF
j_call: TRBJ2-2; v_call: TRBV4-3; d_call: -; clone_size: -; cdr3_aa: CASSQAGGSANTGELFF
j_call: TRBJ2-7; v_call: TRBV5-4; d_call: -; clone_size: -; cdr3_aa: CASSSQGSEQYF
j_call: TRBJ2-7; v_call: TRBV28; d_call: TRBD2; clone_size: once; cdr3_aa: CASGSGGSYEQYF
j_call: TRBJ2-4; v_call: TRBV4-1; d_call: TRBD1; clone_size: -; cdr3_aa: CASSQVGGQGNIQYF
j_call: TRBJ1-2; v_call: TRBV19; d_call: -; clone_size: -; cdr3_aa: CASKGDTEDDDGYTF
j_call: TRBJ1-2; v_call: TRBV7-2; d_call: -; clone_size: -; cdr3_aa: CASSLRGEGYGYTF
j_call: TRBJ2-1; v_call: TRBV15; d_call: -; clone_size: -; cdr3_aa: CATSRDLGLPPYNEQFF
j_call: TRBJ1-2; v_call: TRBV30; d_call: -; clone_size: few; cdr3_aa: CAGGAAGYGYTF
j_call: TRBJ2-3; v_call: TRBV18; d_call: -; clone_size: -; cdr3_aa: CASSPSPDTQYF
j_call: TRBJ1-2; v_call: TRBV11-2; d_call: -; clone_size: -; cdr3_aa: CASSTPRGPNYGYTF
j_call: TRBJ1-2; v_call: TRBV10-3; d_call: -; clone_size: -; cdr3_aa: CATSPRGRDAANYGYTF
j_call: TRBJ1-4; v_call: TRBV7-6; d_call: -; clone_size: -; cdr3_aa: CASSLEVGRQRSNGKLFF
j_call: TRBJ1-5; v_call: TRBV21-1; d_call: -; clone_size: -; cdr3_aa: CASSTNRFNQPQHF